This T cell receptor (beta chain) came from a study of blood T cell repertoires in COVID-19. Whole-study context: Both acute and convalescent COVID-19 samples were obtained from the United States, Italy and Spain.

Trimming removed 0 bases at V and 3 bases at J, with 9 bases between. The length of the CDR3 is 15 residues. Germline CDR1 and CDR2: LNHNV and YYDKDF (reference sequence). Sequencing used immunoSEQ multiplex PCR; TCRdb keeps in-frame clones, though not all of them. The sample comprises 180,000 or so clones, nearly 90% of which are singletons, and less than 0.7% rests with the top ten. This sequence was found in a man in his fifties or sixties with acute or convalescent COVID-19. The source material was peripheral blood. This rearrangement joins TRBV15 to TRBJ1-5, with D possibly being TRBD1 (5 bases). CDR3 protein: CATSREAGPNQPQHF. For the CDR3, the DNA is TGTGCCACCAGCAGAGAAGCAGGGCCCAATCAGCCCCAGCATTTT.